The sequence of this TCR beta chain was determined in a study of blood T cell repertoires in COVID-19. On the study more broadly: The origin of the acute and convalescent COVID-19 samples was the United States, Italy and Spain. Sources were T cells, B-cell-depleted T cells, or PBMCs; the material itself was cDNA or gDNA.

J lost 8 bases, V lost 7 bases, and 12 bases had no gene match. The CDR3 extends over 14 amino acids. Germline V gives CDR1 SQVTM, CDR2 ANQGSEA. Seattle cases were enrolled at active infection and followed longitudinally. Produced via immunoSEQ multiplex PCR; TCRdb's table is partial and in-frame only. The data hold 200,000 to 250,000 clones, with about 83% observed a single time. Sequences were obtained from peripheral blood. The gene calls are TRBV29-1 and TRBJ2-1; 9 bases are a match to TRBD1. This sequence originates from a woman aged 25 to 45 with COVID-19, enrolled during active disease. DNA of the CDR3: TGCAGCGCGACTAACAGGGGGCGTGGGGATGAGCAGTTCTTC. This sequence encodes CSATNRGRGDEQFF.